This TCR beta chain was sequenced in a study of identical twins. The V gene's germline CDR1 is LGHNA and CDR2 YNFKEQ. V was clipped by 3 bases and J by 10 bases, with 10 bases between them. This CDR3 has 12 residues. In this sample, this clonotype turned up a few times. Its antigen is unidentified. Overall study results and limits: Cord blood beta clonotypes present at high abundance carried fewer insertions; no such pattern appeared in memory repertoires. For out-of-frame beta sequences, excess twin sharing was weaker.

A universal primer site arose from template switching, and cDNA bore unique molecular identifiers. Via MiXCR, TCRdb re-called the 5' RACE reads, giving one row per CDR3 protein. This sample has about 810,000 distinct CDR3 sequences, with roughly an eighth found just once. This same sample was also part of a study on yellow fever vaccine responses in identical twins.

The sequence was collected from a woman between 18 and 29 years old in good health. The source material was PBMCs. The chain combines TRBV4-2 with TRBJ2-1, with D unclear. CDR3 nucleotide sequence: TGTGCCAGCAGCCACTTCGCGGCAGAGCAGTTCTTC. Translation: CASSHFAAEQFF.